A selection of T cell receptor beta chains follows, all from one sample in a study of cytotoxic CD8 clonotypes in ibrutinib-treated CLL. The data were produced by immunoSEQ multiplex PCR, yet TCRdb's version contains in-frame clones alone and is incomplete. This repertoire shows over 95,000 clones, approximately 58% found once; its top ten account for roughly 35%. Sequences were derived from PBMCs, sampled after 24 months of ibrutinib treatment. The receptors come from a human donor with chronic lymphocytic leukemia. The conserved cysteine and the conserved F or W are not part of the CDR3 here.

J gene,V gene,CDR3 protein
TRBJ2-2,TRBV6-1,ASSDRRTTSGGSRELF
TRBJ2-1,TRBV6-5,ASSYSGARNEQF
TRBJ2-3,TRBV30,AWSWALGNTDTQY
TRBJ2-7,TRBV10-3,AISVTAGSYEQY
TRBJ1-5,TRBV6-5,ASSFGQGGGNQPQH
TRBJ2-5,TRBV7-7,ASSLGRGAIQETQY
TRBJ2-5,TRBV6-4,ASSRAGGEGETQY
TRBJ1-2,TRBV19,ASSIDGQVAGYT
TRBJ1-2,TRBV6-6,ATGGDYGYT
TRBJ1-1,TRBV9,ASSVKGDTEAF
TRBJ2-7,TRBV7-2,ASSLDPQRSYEQY
TRBJ2-2,TRBV7-8,ASSLRDGGVGELF
TRBJ2-5,TRBV6-1,ASSSGETQY
TRBJ2-1,TRBV19,ASSPVGSYNEQF
TRBJ1-5,TRBV4-2,ASSQDYGRHSNQPQH
TRBJ2-5,TRBV19,ASLWGETQY
TRBJ2-5,TRBV9,ASSVVAGGGETQY
TRBJ1-5,TRBV6-1,ASRNSGQINQPQH
TRBJ2-5,TRBV18,ASSPGGWGETQY
TRBJ2-4,TRBV21-1,ASSKGPGWDIQY
TRBJ1-6,TRBV13,ASRFGASYNSPLH
TRBJ1-3,TRBV5-1,ASSLGQGGHVDTIY
TRBJ1-6,TRBV4-1,ASSQVTGSHSPLH
TRBJ1-1,TRBV12-5,ARSDRKNTEAF
TRBJ2-2,TRBV19,ASSKDSLGVGGELF
TRBJ2-1,TRBV6-6,ASNSGAYNEQF
TRBJ2-5,TRBV7-2,ASSWTGPATQETQY
TRBJ1-5,TRBV30,AWEDRGPQH